This TCR beta chain was found in a study of T cell responses to AZD1222 COVID-19 vaccine. Study summary: Some second doses came at about 4 weeks and others at about 12 weeks; these were pooled. Study-level findings and limits: With two AZD1222 doses given, Spike-specific TCR breadth and depth both rose. Females outnumbered males among donors, who were mostly white British; clonal diversity was possibly underestimated. The study sampled repertoires only after the peak T cell response.

Comment on this clone: The antigen remains unidentified.

Trimming shortened V by 8 bases and J by 1 base, and 11 bases separated the two germline ends. Germline V CDR1 and CDR2: MNHEY, SVGAGI. The CDR3 extends over 13 amino acids. The method was immunoSEQ multiplex PCR; TCRdb's version includes in-frame clones alone and lacks a portion of them. The sample shows around 150,000 clones, over 90% of them seen only once. This specimen was peripheral blood, taken on day 0 of AZD1222 vaccination. The V and J genes are TRBV6-5 and TRBJ1-1; no firm D call. The TCR was taken from an adult in good health. The CDR3 coding sequence is TGTGCCAGCGCCGGAGTGGGGAACACTGAAGCTTTCTTT. Translated, it gives CASAGVGNTEAFF.